This T cell receptor beta chain was recovered during a study of HIV-infected patients and healthy controls. TCRdb re-called the 5' RACE reads through MiXCR, storing one row per CDR3 protein. The data contain about 64,000 distinct CDR3 sequences, 15% to 20% of them seen just once; the ten biggest clones take up 1.4% to 1.5%. This clonotype was seen ten or more times. The CDR3 extends over 14 amino acids. After removal of 7 bases from V and 6 bases from J, the junction contained 7 bases not matched to a gene. The sequence was collected from a human donor in good health. Sequencing was done on a sample of CD4+ T cells from blood. The V call is TRBV12-3 or TRBV12-4, the J call TRBJ1-1; 11 bases map to TRBD1. DNA for the CDR3: TGTGCCAGCACCCAACGGACAGGGGGCTCTGAAGCTTTCTTT. Protein product: CASTQRTGGSEAFF.